One sample yielded the 10 T cell receptor beta chains listed below, sequenced in a study of T cell responses to AZD1222 COVID-19 vaccine. Data came from immunoSEQ multiplex PCR; TCRdb stores just in-frame clones and leaves some out. The sample comprises approximately 100,000 clones, 90% to 95% of which are singletons, and around 2% rests with the top ten. Sequencing used peripheral blood, obtained on day 0 of AZD1222 vaccination. These receptors all stem from an adult in good health.

The chain has TRBV2 and TRBJ2-3; 8 bases agree with TRBD2. V lost 5 bases and J lost 5; bases outside the gene matches: 9. The length of the CDR3 is 15 residues. Germline CDR1 reads SNHLY; CDR2 reads FYNNEI. CDR3 residues: CASSLLREGRDTQYF. CDR3 coding DNA: TGTGCCAGCAGTCTCCTCCGGGAGGGCCGAGATACGCAGTATTTT. The full variable domain, with the rest looked up from reference TRBV2 and TRBJ2-3, is EPEVTQTPSHQVTQMGQEVILRCVPISNHLYFYWYRQILGQKVEFLVSFYNNEISEKSEIFDDQFSVERPDGSNFTLKIRSTKLEDSAMYFCASSLLREGRDTQYFGPGTRLTVL.

The count of this clone is one. The V and J genes are TRBV4-3 and TRBJ2-3, with TRBD2 as a possible D gene (6 bases). CDR1 is LGHNA, CDR2 YSLEER, per germline. The CDR3 is made up of 16 amino acids. V gave up 0 bases and J gave up 3 bases, with 13 bases separating them. The CDR3 here is CASSQDFGGGTDTQYF. In DNA, the CDR3 is TGCGCCAGCAGCCAAGATTTTGGTGGGGGGACAGATACGCAGTATTTT.

The rearrangement joins TRBV6-5 to TRBJ1-5; D gene uncertain. Trimming took 6 bases from V and 0 from J, leaving 12 bases between them. This CDR3 spans 15 amino acids. Looked up from germline, CDR1 is MNHEY and CDR2 is SVGAGI. This CDR3 is CASSPLPDSNQPQHF. Written as DNA, the CDR3 is TGTGCCAGCAGCCCCCTACCGGATAGCAATCAGCCCCAGCATTTT.

This rearrangement joins TRBV7-3 to TRBJ2-7; possible D gene TRBD2, 7 bases. The CDR3 is 14 amino acids. Germline values: CDR1 SGHTA, CDR2 FQGTGA. V lost 2 bases and J lost 5, with 13 bases in between. CDR3 loop: CASSLYGGRDEQYF. Written as DNA, the CDR3 is TGTGCCAGCAGCTTATACGGGGGGCGGGACGAGCAGTACTTC.

The rearrangement links TRBV12-3 or TRBV12-4 to TRBJ2-7; D may be TRBD2 (5 bases). The CDR3 is 13 residues long. V was pared by 6 bases and J by 0 bases, with 9 bases between. The CDR3 spells CASSLGLSYEQYF. The CDR3 DNA follows: TGTGCCAGCAGCCTAGGACTCTCCTACGAGCAGTACTTC.

This rearrangement joins TRBV19 to TRBJ2-1; D remains unclear. Germline V gene data show CDR1 as LNHDA and CDR2 as SQIVND (reference sequence). The CDR3 runs 13 residues. V lost 0 bases, J lost 1 base, and 1 base lay in between. CDR3 loop: CASSIDSYNEQFF. The CDR3 nucleotides read TGTGCCAGTAGTATAGATTCCTACAATGAGCAGTTCTTC.

J is TRBJ1-5 and V is TRBV5-1; no clear D. V was trimmed by 4 bases and J by 1 base, leaving 12 bases between them. Germline-derived CDR1 and CDR2 are SGHRS and YFSETQ. CDR3 length: 15 amino acids. DNA for the CDR3: TGCGCCAGCAGCCTCCATGCGGGGAGCAATCAGCCCCAGCATTTT. Translating gives CASSLHAGSNQPQHF.

This chain joins TRBV15 and TRBJ1-2, with TRBD1 identical over 10 bases. CDR3 length equals 15 residues. Losses at the gene ends were 3 bases for V and 4 bases for J; bases not matched to a gene: 5. Germline V gene data show CDR1 as LNHNV and CDR2 as YYDKDF (reference sequence). DNA of the CDR3: TGTGCCACCAGCAGGGGGGACAGGGGAGGCTATGGCTACACCTTC. Residues: CATSRGDRGGYGYTF. The whole variable domain, filled in from reference TRBV15 and TRBJ1-2, reads DAMVIQNPRYQVTQFGKPVTLSCSQTLNHNVMYWYQQKSSQAPKLLFHYYDKDFNNEADTPDNFQSRRPNTSFCFLDIRSPGLGDTAMYLCATSRGDRGGYGYTFGSGTRLTVV.

The chain recombines TRBV5-1 with TRBJ2-7, with a weak D call TRBD1 (6 bases). CDR3 size: 15 residues. Germline assignment: CDR1 SGHRS and CDR2 YFSETQ. Trimming left V 0 bases short and J 6 bases short, with 16 bases between. CDR3 sequence (DNA): TGCGCCAGCAGCTTGGCTGACAGCCAGGGGTGCGAGCAGTACTTC. This codes for CASSLADSQGCEQYF. Full variable domain (outside the CDR3, taken from reference TRBV5-1 and TRBJ2-7): KAGVTQTPRYLIKTRGQQVTLSCSPISGHRSVSWYQQTPGQGLQFLFEYFSETQRNKGNFPGRFSGRQFSNSRSEMNVSTLELGDSALYLCASSLADSQGCEQYFGPGTRLTVT.

The gene calls are TRBV20-1 and TRBJ1-1; 7 positions agree with TRBD1. This CDR3 is built from 16 residues. Germline lookup yields CDR1 DFQATT and CDR2 SNEGSKA (reference sequence). With V trimmed by 3 bases and J by 0 bases, 10 bases remained unmatched. DNA for the CDR3: TGCAGTGCTAGTGATGCCCTGACAGGGATGAACACTGAAGCTTTCTTT. It encodes CSASDALTGMNTEAFF.